Shown below are 7 T cell receptor beta chains from a single sample sequenced in a study of CD8+CD57+ T cells in acquired aplastic anemia listed by TCRdb under 2018. Sequenced using an Illumina HiSeq 2000. Genomic DNA served as template for TCR beta VDJ combination and CDR3 sequence profiling. Starting from the raw public reads, TCRdb applied fastp trimming at Q25, assembled clones with MiXCR and retained in-frame beta chains. Rows merge per CDR3 protein into single entries with the most common DNA and genes. The sample table lists some 170,000 distinct CDR3 sequences, about 64% of them with a count of one. Of the sample, about 50% is held by the ten largest clones. Patients chosen for sequencing had shown expansion of CD8+CD57+ cells by flow cytometry. The specimen was sorted CD4+, CD8+, or CD8+CD57+ T cells (not recorded which) from PBMCs. The receptors originated from a human donor with aplastic anemia.

In this sample, this clonotype turned up a few times. The rearrangement uses TRBV7-6 and TRBJ1-1; D is possibly TRBD1 (6 bases). With 7 bases removed from V and 7 bases from J, the gap between germline ends came to 16 bases. The CDR3 contains 13 residues. Germline CDR1 is SGHVS and CDR2 is FNYEAQ. CDR3 amino acids: CASTYYRVFEAFF. The CDR3 DNA is TGTGCCAGCACTTATTACAGGGTATTTGAAGCTTTCTTT.

This clonotype has only one observation. This rearrangement joins TRBV12-3 or TRBV12-4 to TRBJ2-2; TRBD2 is a possible D gene (5 bases). The V end lost 5 bases, the J end lost 10 bases, and 8 bases lay between the germline ends. CDR3 length: 11 residues. In DNA, the CDR3 is TGTGCCAGCAGTGAACGGGAGGAGCTGTTTTTT. Amino acid sequence: CASSEREELFF.

CDR3 in amino acids: CSAIISYEQYF. The DNA of the CDR3 is TGCAGTGCTATAATCTCCTACGAGCAGTACTTC. V usage is TRBV20-1 and J usage is TRBJ2-7; D call uncertain. Germline values: CDR1 DFQATT, CDR2 SNEGSKA (reference sequence). Trimming pared 4 bases from V and 0 bases from J, leaving 4 bases between. The CDR3 covers 11 residues.

The CDR3 nucleotides read TGTGCCAGCTGGGACAGGGGATCCTACGAGCAGTACTTC. The encoded protein is CASWDRGSYEQYF. The V and J genes are TRBV6-1 and TRBJ2-7; 10 bases agree with TRBD1. The germline V gene encodes CDR1 MNHNS and CDR2 SASEGT. Trimming took 8 bases from V and 1 from J; bases not matched to a gene: 2. The CDR3 is made up of 13 amino acids.

Many counts were recorded for this clonotype. V is TRBV6-5 and J is TRBJ2-7, with 7 positions matching TRBD1. In germline, CDR1 is MNHEY, CDR2 SVGAGI. V trimming: 3 bases; J trimming: 3 bases; junction bases outside the gene matches: 14. The CDR3 spans 17 residues. The CDR3 bases are TGTGCCAGCAGTTATACGACCGACAGGGAAGAAGGCTACGAGCAGTACTTC. Translated: CASSYTTDREEGYEQYF.

This clonotype was detected a few times. The J gene is TRBJ2-7, the V gene TRBV7-9; unclear D gene. V gave up 4 bases and J gave up 3 bases, with 13 bases separating them. The CDR3 runs to 14 residues. Germline CDR1 SEHNR, CDR2 FQNEAQ (reference sequence). This CDR3 reads CASSSPTPYYEQYF. CDR3 DNA sequence: TGTGCCAGCAGCTCCCCGACCCCATACTACGAGCAGTACTTC.

This clonotype was counted between two and nine times. V usage is TRBV2 and J usage is TRBJ1-5; unclear D gene. This CDR3 is built from 14 residues. Germline loops: CDR1 SNHLY, CDR2 FYNNEI. V lost 6 bases to trimming and J lost 12 bases, with 21 bases between them. The CDR3 DNA follows: TGTGCCAGCAGACGGAGCGGACTCTCCCCACGCCAGCATTTT. It codes for CASRRSGLSPRQHF.